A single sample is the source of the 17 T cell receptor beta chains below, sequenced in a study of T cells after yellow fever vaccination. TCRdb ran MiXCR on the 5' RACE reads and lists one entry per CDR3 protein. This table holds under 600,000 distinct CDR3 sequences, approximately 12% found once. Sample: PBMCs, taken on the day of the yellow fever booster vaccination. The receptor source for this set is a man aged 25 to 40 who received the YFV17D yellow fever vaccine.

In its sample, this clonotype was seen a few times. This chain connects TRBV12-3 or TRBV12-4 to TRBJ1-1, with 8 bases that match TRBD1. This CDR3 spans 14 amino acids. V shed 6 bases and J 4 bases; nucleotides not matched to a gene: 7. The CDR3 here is CASRGQAGATEAFF. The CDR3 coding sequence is TGTGCCAGCAGGGGACAGGCCGGGGCCACTGAAGCTTTCTTT.

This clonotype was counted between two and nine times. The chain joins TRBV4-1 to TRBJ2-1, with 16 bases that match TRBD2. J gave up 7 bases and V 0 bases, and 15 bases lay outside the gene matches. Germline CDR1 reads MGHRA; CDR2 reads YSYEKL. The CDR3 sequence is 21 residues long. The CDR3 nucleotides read TGCGCCAGCAGCCAAGACGTAGGGACTAGCGGGAGGGGGGGAACCGGAAATGAGCAGTTCTTC. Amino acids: CASSQDVGTSGRGGTGNEQFF.

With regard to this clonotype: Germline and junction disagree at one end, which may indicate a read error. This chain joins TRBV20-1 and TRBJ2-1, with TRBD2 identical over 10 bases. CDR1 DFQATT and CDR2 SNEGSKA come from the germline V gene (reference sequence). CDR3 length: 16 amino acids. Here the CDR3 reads CCARDVSSGRDNEQFF. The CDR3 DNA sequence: TGCTGTGCTAGAGATGTTTCTAGCGGGAGAGACAATGAGCAGTTCTTC.

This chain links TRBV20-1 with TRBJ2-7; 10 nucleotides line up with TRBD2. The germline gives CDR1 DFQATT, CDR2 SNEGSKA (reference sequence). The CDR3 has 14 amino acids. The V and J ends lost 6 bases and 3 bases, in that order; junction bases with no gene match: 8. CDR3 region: CSAPRTSGGYEQYF. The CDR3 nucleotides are TGCAGTGCCCCCCGGACTAGCGGAGGCTACGAGCAGTACTTC.

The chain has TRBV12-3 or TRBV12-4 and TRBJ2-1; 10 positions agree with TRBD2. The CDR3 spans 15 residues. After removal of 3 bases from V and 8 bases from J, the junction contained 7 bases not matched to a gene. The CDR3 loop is CASSLRLAGADEQFF. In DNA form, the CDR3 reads TGTGCCAGCAGTTTGAGGCTAGCGGGAGCCGATGAGCAGTTCTTC.

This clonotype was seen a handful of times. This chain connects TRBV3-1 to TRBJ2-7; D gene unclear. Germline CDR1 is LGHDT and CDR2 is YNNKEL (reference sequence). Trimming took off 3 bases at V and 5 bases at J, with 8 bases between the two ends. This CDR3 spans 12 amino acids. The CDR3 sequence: CASSQANHEQYF. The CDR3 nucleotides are TGTGCCAGCAGCCAGGCGAATCACGAGCAGTACTTC.

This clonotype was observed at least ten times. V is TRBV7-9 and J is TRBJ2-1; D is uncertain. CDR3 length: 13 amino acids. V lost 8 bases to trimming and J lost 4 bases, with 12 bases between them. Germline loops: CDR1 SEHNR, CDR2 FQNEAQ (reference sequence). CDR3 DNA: TGTGCCAGCCGTGGGGTGTCGTACAATGAGCAGTTCTTC. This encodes CASRGVSYNEQFF.

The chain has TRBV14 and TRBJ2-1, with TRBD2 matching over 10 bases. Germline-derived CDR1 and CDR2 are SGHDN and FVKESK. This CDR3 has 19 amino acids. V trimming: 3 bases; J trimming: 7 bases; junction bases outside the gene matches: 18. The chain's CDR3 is CASSQHRQGLAGVVNEQFF. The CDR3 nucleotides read TGTGCCAGCAGCCAGCACAGGCAGGGCCTAGCGGGAGTAGTGAATGAGCAGTTCTTC.

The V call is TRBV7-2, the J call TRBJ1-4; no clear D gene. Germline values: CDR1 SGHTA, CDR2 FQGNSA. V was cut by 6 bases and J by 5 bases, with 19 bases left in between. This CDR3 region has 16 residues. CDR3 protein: CASRRTGESINEKLFF. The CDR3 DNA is TGTGCCAGCAGGCGTACGGGAGAGAGTATCAATGAAAAACTGTTTTTT.

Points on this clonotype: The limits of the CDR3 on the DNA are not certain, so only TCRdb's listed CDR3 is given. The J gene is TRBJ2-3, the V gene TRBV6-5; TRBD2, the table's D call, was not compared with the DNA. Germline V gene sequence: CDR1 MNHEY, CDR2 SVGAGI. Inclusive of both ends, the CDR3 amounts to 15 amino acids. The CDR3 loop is CASSYSWASGSMKHF.

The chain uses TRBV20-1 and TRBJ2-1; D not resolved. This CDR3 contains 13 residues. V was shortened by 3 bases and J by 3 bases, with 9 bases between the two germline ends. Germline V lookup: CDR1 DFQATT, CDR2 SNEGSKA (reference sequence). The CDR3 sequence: CSARPRFYNEQFF. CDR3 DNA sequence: TGCAGTGCTAGGCCCAGGTTCTACAATGAGCAGTTCTTC.

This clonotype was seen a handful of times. The CDR3 DNA reads as TGTGCCAGCAGCGGCGGGGCAGGGAAGAGCTCCTACGAGCAGTACTTC. Protein product: CASSGGAGKSSYEQYF. The chain couples TRBV7-9 to TRBJ2-7; tentatively, D is TRBD2 (6 bases). The CDR3 is made up of 16 amino acids. The V gene's germline CDR1 is SEHNR and CDR2 FQNEAQ (reference sequence). V was pared by 5 bases and J by 0 bases, with 17 bases between.

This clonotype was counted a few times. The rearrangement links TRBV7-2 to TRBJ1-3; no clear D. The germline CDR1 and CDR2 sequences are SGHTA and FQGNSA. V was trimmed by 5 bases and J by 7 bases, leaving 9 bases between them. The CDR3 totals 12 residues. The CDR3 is CASSRGGNTIYF. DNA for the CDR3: TGTGCCAGCAGCCGAGGTGGGAACACCATATATTTT.

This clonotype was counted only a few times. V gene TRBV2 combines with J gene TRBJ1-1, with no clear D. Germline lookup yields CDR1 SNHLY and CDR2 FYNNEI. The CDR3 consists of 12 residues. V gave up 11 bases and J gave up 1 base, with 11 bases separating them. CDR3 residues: CALPRENTEAFF. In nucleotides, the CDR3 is TGTGCCCTCCCACGGGAGAACACTGAAGCTTTCTTT.

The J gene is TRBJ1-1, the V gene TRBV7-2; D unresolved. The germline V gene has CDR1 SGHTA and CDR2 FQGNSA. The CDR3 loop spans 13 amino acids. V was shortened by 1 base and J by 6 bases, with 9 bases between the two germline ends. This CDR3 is CASSLGLVSEAFF. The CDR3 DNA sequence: TGTGCCAGCAGCTTAGGGCTCGTTTCTGAAGCTTTCTTT. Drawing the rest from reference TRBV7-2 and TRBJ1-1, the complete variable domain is GAGVSQSPSNKVTEKGKDVELRCDPISGHTALYWYRQSLGQGLEFLIYFQGNSAPDKSGLPSDRFSAERTGGSVSTLTIQRTQQEDSAVYLCASSLGLVSEAFFGQGTRLTVV.

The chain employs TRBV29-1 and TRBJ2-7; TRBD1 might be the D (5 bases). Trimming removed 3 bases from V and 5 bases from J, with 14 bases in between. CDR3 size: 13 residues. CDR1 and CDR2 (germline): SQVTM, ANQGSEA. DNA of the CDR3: TGCAGCGTTGAGGGCAGGGTAACCGACGAGCAGTACTTC. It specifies CSVEGRVTDEQYF.

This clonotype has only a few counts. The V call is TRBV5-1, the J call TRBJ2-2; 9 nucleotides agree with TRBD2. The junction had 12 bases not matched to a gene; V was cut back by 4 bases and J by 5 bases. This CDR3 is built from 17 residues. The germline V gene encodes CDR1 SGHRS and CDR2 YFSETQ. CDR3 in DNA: TGCGCCAGCAGCCGCCCGAATCTAGCGGGACATACCGGGGAGCTGTTTTTT. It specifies CASSRPNLAGHTGELFF.